This is a list of T cell receptor beta chains from one sample in a study of radiation and T cells in renal cell carcinoma. The assay was immunoSEQ multiplex PCR, and TCRdb's table has in-frame clones only and misses some. This table holds approximately 94,000 clones, 82% found once. The material was blood, obtained from a patient whose treatment included radiotherapy and nephrectomy. The receptors originated from a man in his fifties or sixties with renal cell carcinoma. Both conserved end residues are part of each CDR3. Each record gives: clone size, J gene, D gene, V gene, CDR3 DNA, CDR3 protein. D genes are given only for firm matches. The listing skips clone size in some rows; elsewhere it reads once, few, many or a size class.

NA TRBJ2-5 TRBD2 TRBV7-7 TGTGCCAGCAGCTTAAGAAGCGGGAGCGGGGAGACCCAGTACTTC CASSLRSGSGETQYF
NA TRBJ1-4 TRBD1 TRBV28 TGTGCCAGCAGTTTGGACAGGCCTGCGACAACTAATGAAAAACTGTTTTTT CASSLDRPATTNEKLFF
NA TRBJ1-2 NA TRBV19 TGTGCCAGTAAGGGACAACCCTCCGACTATGGCTACACCTTC CASKGQPSDYGYTF
NA TRBJ2-2 NA TRBV6-4 TGTGCCAGCAGTGACTTTGCGGGGGCTGGCGGGGAGCTGTTTTTT CASSDFAGAGGELFF
NA TRBJ2-1 NA TRBV27 TGTGCCAGCAGTTTATCCAGGGCTAATGAGCAGTTCTTC CASSLSRANEQFF
NA TRBJ2-7 NA TRBV29-1 TGCAGCGGCCCGCTGCCGGGACAGAGCTCCCGGGGGCCCTACGAGCAGTACTTC CSGPLPGQSSRGPYEQYF
NA TRBJ1-2 TRBD1 TRBV4-1 TGCGCCAGCAGCCAAGAGAAGGGGGCGCAGGATGGCTACACCTTC CASSQEKGAQDGYTF
NA TRBJ2-7 TRBD1 TRBV6-1 TGTGCCAGCATTCGGACAGGGGGCTATACCGACGAGCAGTACTTC CASIRTGGYTDEQYF
few TRBJ2-7 TRBD1 TRBV11-2 TGTGCCAGCGGCCCAGACAGGGGGACCTACGAGCAGTACTTC CASGPDRGTYEQYF
NA TRBJ2-5 TRBD2 TRBV6-6 TGTGCCAGCAGGCGACTAGCGGGAGGCCCAGAGACCCAGTACTTC CASRRLAGGPETQYF
NA TRBJ2-1 NA TRBV4-1 TGCGCCAGCAGCCAAGTAGGGCACAATGAGCAGTTCTTC CASSQVGHNEQFF
NA TRBJ2-7 TRBD2 TRBV7-2 TGTGCCAGCAGCTTAATCCGCTCCAGGGATAGCGGGATCCACGAGCAGTACTTC CASSLIRSRDSGIHEQYF
NA TRBJ2-2 NA TRBV4-3 TGCGCCAGCAGCCAGAGGTTGGGAAACACCGGGGAGCTGTTTTTT CASSQRLGNTGELFF
NA TRBJ2-3 NA TRBV2 TGTGCCAGCAGTGTCCCCGGGAGGGGGCCAGATACGCAGTATTTT CASSVPGRGPDTQYF
NA TRBJ2-4 NA TRBV11-2 TGTGCCAGCAGCCCCCTAAGTCCTGGGAACATTCAGTACTTC CASSPLSPGNIQYF
NA TRBJ2-7 TRBD2 TRBV6-1 TGTGCCAGCAGTCTCCGGACTAGCGGGAGTGGCGAGCAGTACTTC CASSLRTSGSGEQYF
NA TRBJ2-7 NA TRBV21-1 TGTGCCAGCAGCCCGCTAGCGGGGCCCTACGAGCAGTACTTC CASSPLAGPYEQYF
NA TRBJ1-5 NA TRBV6-5 TGTGCCAGCAGTTTGCTGGAGAATCAGCCCCAGCATTTT CASSLLENQPQHF
NA TRBJ2-3 TRBD1 TRBV6-4 TGTGCCAGCAGAGACACTGCAGGGGGCGCGGGGGATACGCAGTATTTT CASRDTAGGAGDTQYF
NA TRBJ1-6 NA TRBV6-5 TGTGCCAGCAGCTCGGCGGGGGGGTGGAATTCACCCCTCCACTTT CASSSAGGWNSPLHF
NA TRBJ2-7 NA TRBV6-1 TGTGCCAGCAGGGTACAAGTTTCGGGCGAGCAGTACTTC CASRVQVSGEQYF
NA TRBJ2-7 TRBD2 TRBV15 TGTGCCACCAGCGCCAACCCAGGGAGGGGCTACGAGCAGTACTTC CATSANPGRGYEQYF
NA TRBJ2-3 TRBD2 TRBV7-2 TGTGCCAGCAGCTTCGGGAGCGGGAGGGCCAGAGATACGCAGTATTTT CASSFGSGRARDTQYF
NA TRBJ2-7 TRBD2 TRBV29-1 TGCAGCGTTGTCTGGCGGGAGCTCTGGTACGAGCAGTACTTC CSVVWRELWYEQYF
NA TRBJ2-7 NA TRBV10-2 TGCGCCAGCAGGGCGGGTCCCTCCTACGAGCAGTACTTC CASRAGPSYEQYF
NA TRBJ1-5 NA TRBV4-3 TGCGCCAGCAGCCAGGGACTTGGGATCAATCAGCCCCAGCATTTT CASSQGLGINQPQHF
few TRBJ2-2 NA TRBV7-8 TGTGCCAGCAGCTTAGGAATGGACGCCGGGGAGCTGTTTTTT CASSLGMDAGELFF
NA TRBJ2-5 TRBD2 TRBV9 TGTGCCAGCAGCGAGAGCGGGGGGGAGACCCAGTACTTC CASSESGGETQYF
NA TRBJ2-3 TRBD1 TRBV7-2 TGTGCCAGCAGTTCCGCGGGACAGGGCAACACAGATACGCAGTATTTT CASSSAGQGNTDTQYF
NA TRBJ1-4 NA TRBV7-2 TGTGCCAGCAGCTTGGGGGGGAGTGAAAAACTGTTTTTT CASSLGGSEKLFF
NA TRBJ1-1 TRBD1 TRBV7-6 TGTGCCAGCAGCTTAGGGACAGGAGAGCACACTGAAGCTTTCTTT CASSLGTGEHTEAFF
NA TRBJ2-1 NA TRBV4-3 TGCGCCAGCAGCCAAGAATGGCTAGGACGGAATGAGCAGTTCTTC CASSQEWLGRNEQFF
once TRBJ2-7 TRBD1 TRBV29-1 TGCAGCGGTTCAAGTGGGGACAGGGGGAAAGGGCAGTACTTC CSGSSGDRGKGQYF
NA TRBJ2-7 TRBD2 TRBV5-1 TGCGCCAGCAGCTCACTAGCGGGAGGCCCCTACGAGCAGTACTTC CASSSLAGGPYEQYF
NA TRBJ1-1 TRBD1 TRBV10-3 TGTGCCATCAGTGAGGGACAGGGTCCCATGAACACTGAAGCTTTCTTT CAISEGQGPMNTEAFF
NA TRBJ1-3 NA TRBV21-1 TGTGCCAGCAGCAAAGGGGGGACAGGTGGAAACACCATATATTTT CASSKGGTGGNTIYF
NA TRBJ2-3 NA TRBV15 TGTGCCACCAGCAGAGATCGGGCAAATACGCAGTATTTT CATSRDRANTQYF
NA TRBJ2-7 TRBD2 TRBV7-6 TGTGCCAGCAGCTCCGAGCGGGGCCTTAACTACGAGCAGTACTTC CASSSERGLNYEQYF
NA TRBJ1-1 NA TRBV7-9 TGTGCCAGCAGCTTGGGCCGGTATGAAGCTTTCTTT CASSLGRYEAFF
NA TRBJ2-1 NA TRBV11-1 TGTGCCAGCAGCGGAGTGGCCGGGGGCAATGAGCAGTTCTTC CASSGVAGGNEQFF
NA TRBJ2-2 TRBD2 TRBV9 TGTGCCAGCAGCGTAGCCCCTGGAGGGACTAGCGGGAGGACCGGGGAGCTGTTTTTT CASSVAPGGTSGRTGELFF
NA TRBJ2-3 TRBD1 TRBV14 TGTGCCAGCAGCCTTACCGGACAGGGGCCTGGATATTTT CASSLTGQGPGYF
NA TRBJ2-1 TRBD2 TRBV19 TGTGCCAGTAGTATGAGACTAGCGGGGAGTAAGAATGAGCAGTTCTTC CASSMRLAGSKNEQFF